This paragraph covers one T cell receptor (beta chain) sequence. No cognate antigen has been identified for it. Base quality data are lacking; no much larger clone is found one base away. This entry belongs to a study of T cell changes during pregnancy in multiple sclerosis (dated by TCRdb to the late 2010s). Regarding the complete study: The study looked at changes in the T cell repertoire across pregnancy in women with multiple sclerosis.

Measured from the cysteine to the phenylalanine, the CDR3 is 11 residues long. Only CDR3 DNA remains: 33 bases, in frame from the first base. Taken from the germline V gene (reference sequence), the CDR1 and CDR2 loops are MNHNY and SVGAGI. V is pared back by 8 bases and J by 8 bases, with 12 bases lying between the germline termini. Library preparation used the immunoSEQ multiplex PCR assay. This immuneACCESS table, as held by TCRdb, lists in-frame sequences with V and J called but not all clones. Of the missing ones, under half trace to an unresolved V gene in checked studies; the others have no known cause. The sample table records 50,000 to 60,000 clones; about 90% of these occur just once. 0.16% of the sample is in the top ten clones.

The specimen was CD4+ T cells from peripheral blood mononuclear cells, collected after pregnancy. The chain was built from TRBV6-6 and TRBJ1-2; TRBD1 is possibly the D segment (5 matching bases). The source of this sequence is a female donor in good health, enrolled as a control in a pregnancy study. Read as DNA, the sequence is TGTGCCAGCCTCTTAAAGGGGGGCTACACCTTC. Translated, it gives CASLLKGGYTF.